One and the same sample provided the 12 T cell receptor beta chains below, sequenced in a study of T cell responses to AZD1222 COVID-19 vaccine. Profiled with immunoSEQ multiplex PCR; TCRdb holds only in-frame clones, not every one. The sample carries around 130,000 clones, 70% to 90% recorded once. Sample: peripheral blood, taken on day 0 of AZD1222 vaccination. These receptor sequences come from an adult in good health.

The genes are TRBV5-4 and TRBJ2-6; D is perhaps TRBD1 (5 bases). V shed 3 bases and J shed 4 bases, with 20 bases lying between them. The CDR3 is made up of 18 amino acids. The V gene's germline CDR1 is SGHNT and CDR2 YYREEE (reference sequence). CDR3 loop: CASSYSRSFRGGANVLTF. The CDR3 bases are TGTGCCAGCAGCTATTCCAGGAGTTTTAGGGGAGGGGCCAACGTCCTGACTTTC.

The rearrangement uses TRBV6-2 or TRBV6-3 and TRBJ2-1; 8 bases are a match to TRBD1. The CDR3 loop spans 12 amino acids. Germline V CDR1 and CDR2: MNHEY, SVGEGT. The V and J ends lost 5 bases and 15 bases, in that order; junction bases with no gene match: 9. CDR3 bases: TGTGCCAGCAGTGCCGGGACAGGTCTCTTGTTCTTC. This encodes CASSAGTGLLFF.

J is TRBJ2-5 and V is TRBV3-1 (or the pseudogene TRBV3-2), with D possibly matching TRBD2 (5 bases). CDR3 length equals 15 residues. The germline V gene encodes CDR1 LGHDT and CDR2 YNNKEL (reference sequence). V gave up 0 bases and J gave up 5 bases, with 13 bases separating them. The CDR3 reads CASSQDEGARETQYF. The CDR3 DNA follows: TGTGCCAGCAGCCAAGATGAGGGCGCCAGGGAGACCCAGTACTTC.

The chain is built from TRBV5-1 and TRBJ1-3; TRBD1 might be the D (6 bases). CDR1 SGHRS and CDR2 YFSETQ come from the germline V gene. The V end lost 4 bases, the J end lost 2 bases, and 16 bases lay between the germline ends. The CDR3 spans 16 residues. Here the CDR3 reads CASSAIQGSTGNTIYF. The CDR3 region has the DNA TGCGCCAGCAGCGCGATACAGGGATCGACTGGAAACACCATATATTTT.

The chain combines TRBV11-2 with TRBJ2-1; no clear D gene. The V end lost 0 bases, the J end lost 7 bases, and 7 bases lay between the germline ends. Germline assignment: CDR1 SGHAT and CDR2 FQNNGV. This CDR3 is built from 13 residues. The chain's CDR3 is CASSLEQLNEQFF. CDR3 nucleotide sequence: TGTGCCAGCAGCTTAGAACAGCTGAATGAGCAGTTCTTC.

The chain recombines TRBV7-8 with TRBJ1-4, with 7 bases fitting TRBD1. The ends lost 2 bases at V and 4 bases at J; junction bases unmatched: 13. The CDR3 consists of 18 residues. CDR1 and CDR2 from the germline V gene are SGHVS and FQNEAQ. CDR3 amino acids: CASSLPQRTGSSNEKLFF. In nucleotides, the CDR3 is TGTGCCAGCAGCTTACCCCAGAGGACAGGCTCAAGTAATGAAAAACTGTTTTTT.

The J gene is TRBJ2-1, the V gene TRBV27; TRBD2 matches 9 bases. CDR3 size: 17 residues. V lost 8 bases, J lost 3 bases, and 14 bases stayed unmatched. CDR1 and CDR2 (germline): MNHEY, SMNVEV (reference sequence). CDR3 in DNA: TGTGCCAGCTCCCAAGCCACCGGGACTAGCTACTACAATGAGCAGTTCTTC. It codes for CASSQATGTSYYNEQFF.

Points on this clone: Just one base apart from a much larger clone, this may be a read error. The chain recombines TRBV9 with TRBJ2-2; D may match TRBD1 or TRBD2 (6 bases each). Trimming removed 1 base from V and 3 bases from J, with 7 bases in between. Per the germline V gene, CDR1 is SGDLS and CDR2 is YYNGEE. The CDR3 loop spans 14 amino acids. CDR3 region: CASSVRGDTGELFF. In DNA, the CDR3 is TGTGCCAGCAGCGTAAGGGGGGACACCGGGGAGCTGTTTTTT.

The chain employs TRBV7-8 and TRBJ1-5; possibly TRBD1 for D (6 bases). This CDR3 has 18 amino acids. Per the germline V gene, CDR1 is SGHVS and CDR2 is FQNEAQ. Trimming took 5 bases from V and 0 from J, leaving 20 bases between them. The CDR3: CASSLGRTVLHSNQPQHF. The CDR3 DNA sequence: TGTGCCAGCAGCCTTGGAAGGACAGTTTTACATAGCAATCAGCCCCAGCATTTT.

The chain joins TRBV6-5 to TRBJ1-4; no definite D call. Germline V gene data show CDR1 as MNHEY and CDR2 as SVGAGI. Trimming removed 2 bases from V and 0 bases from J, with 4 bases in between. The CDR3 extends over 14 amino acids. CDR3 residues: CASSYDTTNEKLFF. DNA for the CDR3: TGTGCCAGCAGTTACGATACAACTAATGAAAAACTGTTTTTT.

The genes are TRBV28 and TRBJ2-7, with 11 bases identical to TRBD2. J was trimmed by 2 bases and V by 5 bases; bases with no gene match: 5. CDR1 MDHEN and CDR2 SYDVKM come from the germline V gene. This CDR3 is built from 15 residues. CDR3 sequence reads: CASSTLAGGAYEQYF. CDR3 DNA: TGTGCCAGCAGTACCCTAGCGGGAGGTGCCTACGAGCAGTACTTC.

This clone was seen only once. This rearrangement joins TRBV5-1 to TRBJ1-6; D might be TRBD1 (5 bases). The ends were cut back, 4 bases at V and 7 bases at J, with 12 bases in the middle. The CDR3 is made up of 14 amino acids. Germline-derived CDR1 and CDR2 are SGHRS and YFSETQ. The CDR3 DNA is TGCGCCAGCAGCCGAGCAGGGATGAATTCACCCCTCCACTTT. Translated, it gives CASSRAGMNSPLHF.